This T cell receptor beta chain came from a study of blood T cells in healthy people across ages. The draw of peripheral blood yielded about 10 milliliters from each donor. This CDR3 is 14 amino acids long. The second PCR ran roughly 6 to 11 cycles with a sample-barcoded 5' primer and J-beta primers. TCRdb itself ran the 5' RACE reads through MiXCR, one entry per CDR3 protein. The table includes about 1.1 million distinct CDR3 sequences, more than 30% detected once. Turning to this clonotype: The junction and the germline gene differ at one end; a read error may be behind it.

The sequencing input was blood. This rearrangement joins TRBV12-3 or TRBV12-4 to TRBJ2-3; D is ambiguous. The source of this sequence is a man in his late teens or twenties in good health. CDR3 loop: CASSLAGFTDAQYF. The CDR3 DNA follows: TGTGCCAGCAGTTTAGCAGGGTTCACAGATGCGCAGTATTTT.